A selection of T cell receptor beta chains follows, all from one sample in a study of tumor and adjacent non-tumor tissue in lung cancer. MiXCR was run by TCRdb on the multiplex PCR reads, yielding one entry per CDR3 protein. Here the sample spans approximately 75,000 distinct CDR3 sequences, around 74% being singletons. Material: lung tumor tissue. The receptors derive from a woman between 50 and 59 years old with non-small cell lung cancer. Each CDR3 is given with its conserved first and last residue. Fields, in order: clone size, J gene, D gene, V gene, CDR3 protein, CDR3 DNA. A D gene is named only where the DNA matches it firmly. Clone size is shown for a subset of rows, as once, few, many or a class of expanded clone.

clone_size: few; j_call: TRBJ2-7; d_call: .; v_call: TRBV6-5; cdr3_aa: CVSSYGYEQYF; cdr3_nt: TGTGTCAGCAGTTATGGGTACGAGCAGTACTTC
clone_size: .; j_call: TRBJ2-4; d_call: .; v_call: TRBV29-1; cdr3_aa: CSVLEVAQNIQYF; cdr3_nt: TGCAGCGTCCTAGAGGTGGCCCAAAACATTCAGTACTTC
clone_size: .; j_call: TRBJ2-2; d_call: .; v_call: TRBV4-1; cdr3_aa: CASSQEGGLVVGELFF; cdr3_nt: TGCGCCAGCAGCCAAGAAGGAGGTCTAGTGGTCGGGGAGCTGTTTTTT
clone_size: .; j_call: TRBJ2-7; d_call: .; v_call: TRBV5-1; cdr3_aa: CAISLSGLQTYKQYF; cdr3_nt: TGCGCCATCAGCTTGTCGGGACTTCAGACCTACAAGCAGTACTTC
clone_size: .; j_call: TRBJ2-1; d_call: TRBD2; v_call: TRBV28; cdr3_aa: CASSSSAGGSHDEQFF; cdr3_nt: TGTGCCAGCAGTTCCTCAGCGGGAGGCTCCCACGATGAGCAGTTCTTC
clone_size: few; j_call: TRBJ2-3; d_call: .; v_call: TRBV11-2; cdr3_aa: CASNLDRADTQYF; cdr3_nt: TGTGCCAGTAACTTAGATCGGGCAGATACGCAGTACTTT
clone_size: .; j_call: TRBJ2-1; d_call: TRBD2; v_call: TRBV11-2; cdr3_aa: CGSSLKRECGEQFF; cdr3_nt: TGTGGCAGCAGCCTCAAGCGGGAGTGCGGTGAGCAGTTCTTC
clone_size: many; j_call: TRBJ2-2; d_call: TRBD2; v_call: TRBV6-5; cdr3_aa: CASSWGLAGNTGELFF; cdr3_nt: TGTGCCAGCAGTTGGGGACTAGCGGGAAACACCGGGGAGCTGTTTTTT
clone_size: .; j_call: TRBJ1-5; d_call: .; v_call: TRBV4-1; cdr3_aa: CASSQDIPPGVLQPQPF; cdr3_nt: TGCGCCAGCAGCCAAGATATTCCCCCTGGGGTACTTCAGCCCCAGCCTTTT
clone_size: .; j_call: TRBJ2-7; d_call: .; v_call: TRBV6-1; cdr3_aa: CASSEEEDKTYEQYF; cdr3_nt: TGTGCCAGCAGTGAAGAAGAGGACAAGACGTACGAGCAGTACTTC
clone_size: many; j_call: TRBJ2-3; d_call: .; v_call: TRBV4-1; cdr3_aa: CASSQVGSTDTQYF; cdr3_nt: TGCGCCAGCAGCCAAGTCGGAAGCACAGATACGCAGTATTTT
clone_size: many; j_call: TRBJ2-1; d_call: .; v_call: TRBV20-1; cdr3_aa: CSASGSLTYNEQFF; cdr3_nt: TGCAGTGCTAGCGGGAGTCTGACCTACAATGAGCAGTTCTTC